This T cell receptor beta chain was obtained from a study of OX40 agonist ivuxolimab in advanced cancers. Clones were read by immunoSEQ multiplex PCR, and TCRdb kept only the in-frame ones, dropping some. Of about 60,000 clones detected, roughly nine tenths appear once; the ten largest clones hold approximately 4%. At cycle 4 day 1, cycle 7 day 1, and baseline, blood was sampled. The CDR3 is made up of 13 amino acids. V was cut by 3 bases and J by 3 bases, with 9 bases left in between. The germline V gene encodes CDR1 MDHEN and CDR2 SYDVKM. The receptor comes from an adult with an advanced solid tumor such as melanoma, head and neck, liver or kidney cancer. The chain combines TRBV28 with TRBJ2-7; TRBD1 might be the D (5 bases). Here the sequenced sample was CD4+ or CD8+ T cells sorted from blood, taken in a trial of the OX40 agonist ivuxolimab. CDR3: CASSFPGNYEQYF. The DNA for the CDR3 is TGTGCCAGCAGTTTTCCAGGGAACTACGAGCAGTACTTC.